The 28 T cell receptor beta chains below come from one sample, sequenced in a study of human T cells and chemical hapten exposure. TCRdb redid the calling of the RACE reads with MiXCR, one entry per CDR3 protein. The sample includes approximately 43,000 distinct CDR3 sequences, just under 4% of them seen just once. The time point: patch test 1, 2 weeks after DPC sensitization. Indicated treatment: therapeutic diphenylcyclopropenone sensitization with weekly scalp DPC. Someone pulled total RNA out of unfractionated whole blood. The starting material was whole blood, obtained in connection with sensitization to the hapten diphenylcyclopropenone (DPC). These receptors were obtained from a man in his fifties with alopecia areata. Some clones in this sample may be carry-over from other donors' samples.

The rearrangement links TRBV5-1 to TRBJ2-3; D is uncertain. V was trimmed by 0 bases and J by 6 bases, leaving 14 bases between them. Looked up from germline, CDR1 is SGHRS and CDR2 is YFSETQ. The CDR3 is 15 residues long. CDR3 protein: CASSLGPVDQDTQYF. DNA of the CDR3: TGCGCCAGCAGCTTGGGACCGGTTGATCAGGATACGCAGTATTTT.

This clonotype was counted ten times or more. J is TRBJ1-2 and V is TRBV11-2; D unresolved. The length of the CDR3 is 13 residues. Looked up from germline, CDR1 is SGHAT and CDR2 is FQNNGV. V was trimmed by 4 bases and J by 4 bases, leaving 10 bases between them. This CDR3 reads CASSSSSGYGYTF. The CDR3 nucleotides read TGTGCCAGCAGCTCATCCTCCGGCTATGGCTACACCTTC.

This clonotype was observed at least ten times. The V call is TRBV28, the J call TRBJ2-7, with D possibly being TRBD1 (5 bases). The CDR3 is 14 residues long. V shed 6 bases and J shed 4 bases, with 16 bases lying between them. Germline V gives CDR1 MDHEN, CDR2 SYDVKM. In nucleotides, the CDR3 is TGTGCCAGCAGCCTACCGACAGTTAGTTACGAGCAGTACTTC. It codes for CASSLPTVSYEQYF. Combining the CDR3 with reference TRBV28 and TRBJ2-7 gives the whole variable domain DVKVTQSSRYLVKRTGEKVFLECVQDMDHENMFWYRQDPGLGLRLIYFSYDVKMKEKGDIPEGYSVSREKKERFSLILESASTNQTSMYLCASSLPTVSYEQYFGPGTRLTVT.

The table lists this clonotype with many counts. The rearrangement links TRBV7-8 to TRBJ2-7; possibly TRBD1 for D (6 bases). CDR1 SGHVS and CDR2 FQNEAQ come from the germline V gene. CDR3 length: 14 amino acids. V was clipped by 6 bases and J by 2 bases, with 14 bases between them. CDR3 sequence (DNA): TGTGCCAGCAGTTCCCAGGGGCAAACCTACGAGCAGTACTTC. Its translation: CASSSQGQTYEQYF.

This clonotype was observed at least ten times. V is TRBV19 and J is TRBJ2-1, with unresolved D. The ends were cut back, 3 bases at V and 2 bases at J, with 2 bases in the middle. The CDR3 loop spans 12 amino acids. Germline values: CDR1 LNHDA, CDR2 SQIVND (reference sequence). Written as DNA, the CDR3 is TGTGCCAGTAGTATCACCTACAATGAGCAGTTCTTC. Translation: CASSITYNEQFF.

Ten or more counts support this clonotype. The V and J genes are TRBV10-1 and TRBJ2-7; 12 bases line up with TRBD1. From germline, CDR1 is WNHNN and CDR2 SYGVQD (reference sequence). V dropped 4 bases and J dropped 0; count of bases not matched to a gene: 1. This CDR3 comprises 15 residues. The CDR3 spells CASSGDRGHSYEQYF. Here the CDR3 DNA reads TGCGCCAGCAGTGGGGACAGGGGGCACTCCTACGAGCAGTACTTC.

This clonotype was seen at least ten times. The J gene is TRBJ2-1, the V gene TRBV9; TRBD2 matches 9 bases. Germline-derived CDR1 and CDR2 are SGDLS and YYNGEE. This CDR3 has 16 residues. J lost 0 bases, V lost 4 bases, and 5 bases had no gene match. The CDR3 bases are TGTGCCAGCAGCTTCGGACTAGCGAGCTCCTACAATGAGCAGTTCTTC. Translation gives CASSFGLASSYNEQFF.

The chain combines TRBV6-5 with TRBJ2-6; 7 bases are a match to TRBD1. This CDR3 region has 17 residues. The junction had 2 bases not matched to a gene; V was cut back by 0 bases and J by 0 bases. Germline V gene sequence: CDR1 MNHEY, CDR2 SVGAGI. CDR3 sequence (DNA): TGTGCCAGCAGTTACTCGGGGACAGCCTCTGGGGCCAACGTCCTGACTTTC. Translated, it gives CASSYSGTASGANVLTF.

The V call is TRBV27, the J call TRBJ1-5; D remains unclear. The germline V gene has CDR1 MNHEY and CDR2 SMNVEV (reference sequence). The CDR3 runs to 17 residues. Trimming cost V 0 bases and J 0 bases, with 12 bases left between them. The CDR3: CASSLSSGFNSNQPQHF. The CDR3 DNA reads as TGTGCCAGCAGTTTATCATCGGGGTTTAATAGCAATCAGCCCCAGCATTTT.

This clonotype was seen at least ten times. The chain is built from TRBV7-2 and TRBJ2-5; D is unclear. The V and J ends lost 1 base and 1 base respectively, with 13 bases between them. Germline V lookup: CDR1 SGHTA, CDR2 FQGNSA. The CDR3 loop spans 16 amino acids. CDR3 sequence reads: CASSLVPWAAQETQYF. CDR3 coding DNA: TGTGCCAGCAGCTTAGTTCCGTGGGCGGCCCAAGAGACCCAGTACTTC.

This clonotype was seen a few times. CDR3 loop: CAWRNRENTGELFF. The CDR3 region has the DNA TGTGCCTGGAGGAACAGGGAGAACACCGGGGAGCTGTTTTTT. V usage is TRBV30 and J usage is TRBJ2-2; TRBD1 is a possible D gene (6 bases). The CDR3 is 14 amino acids. Trimming took off 3 bases at V and 1 base at J, with 9 bases between the two ends. Germline CDR1 is GTSNPN and CDR2 is SVGIG (reference sequence).

This clonotype has at least ten counts. This sequence joins TRBV7-2 and TRBJ2-3, with D unresolved. Germline V gives CDR1 SGHTA, CDR2 FQGNSA. This CDR3 spans 14 amino acids. Trimming left V 4 bases short and J 7 bases short, with 15 bases between. The CDR3 spells CASSSLKRLYTQYF. In DNA form, the CDR3 reads TGTGCCAGCAGCTCACTAAAGCGATTGTATACGCAGTATTTT.

This clonotype was seen ten or more times. CDR3 in amino acids: CASWTSGELVEQFF. CDR3 in DNA: TGTGCCAGCTGGACTAGCGGGGAGCTAGTTGAGCAGTTCTTC. The chain links TRBV28 to TRBJ2-1; TRBD2 matches 12 bases. The CDR3 has 14 residues. After removal of 8 bases from V and 9 bases from J, the junction contained 8 bases not matched to a gene. From germline, CDR1 is MDHEN and CDR2 SYDVKM.

This clonotype was recorded many times. The rearrangement uses TRBV7-2 and TRBJ2-1; D is undetermined. The CDR3 runs 11 residues. V was shortened by 5 bases and J by 8 bases, with 7 bases between the two germline ends. Germline V gene data show CDR1 as SGHTA and CDR2 as FQGNSA. CDR3 region: CASSRGDEQFF. The CDR3 DNA follows: TGTGCCAGCAGCCGAGGCGATGAGCAGTTCTTC.

This clonotype was observed a handful of times. The rearrangement links TRBV11-2 to TRBJ1-1; D possibly corresponds to TRBD1 (5 bases). CDR1 is SGHAT and CDR2 is FQNNGV in the germline V gene. V was shortened by 5 bases and J by 4 bases, with 14 bases between the two germline ends. CDR3 length: 14 amino acids. The CDR3 here is CASSPGGEGTEAFF. In nucleotides, the CDR3 is TGTGCCAGCAGCCCAGGAGGGGAAGGCACTGAAGCTTTCTTT.

Ten or more counts support this clonotype. The chain links TRBV18 to TRBJ1-3; D gene ambiguous. Germline V gives CDR1 KGHSH, CDR2 LQKENI. V was trimmed by 5 bases and J by 0 bases, leaving 5 bases between them. The CDR3 contains 13 residues. The CDR3 here is CASSAGSGNTIYF. The CDR3 DNA is TGTGCCAGCTCAGCAGGCTCTGGAAACACCATATATTTT.

The sample holds many counts of this clonotype. V usage is TRBV18 and J usage is TRBJ2-5; no clear D. Germline values: CDR1 KGHSH, CDR2 LQKENI. The CDR3 is 16 amino acids. Trimming took off 3 bases at V and 1 base at J, with 15 bases between the two ends. CDR3 coding DNA: TGTGCCAGCTCACCTCCGACATGGCTGGGCCAAGAGACCCAGTACTTC. This translates into CASSPPTWLGQETQYF.

At least ten counts were recorded for this clonotype. V gene TRBV28 combines with J gene TRBJ2-7; D not resolved. The CDR3 consists of 12 residues. Looked up from germline, CDR1 is MDHEN and CDR2 is SYDVKM. V shed 8 bases and J shed 4 bases, with 12 bases lying between them. CDR3 DNA sequence: TGTGCCAGCTCCCCGGTGTATTACGAGCAGTACTTC. Translation: CASSPVYYEQYF.

This clonotype was picked up many times. The chain couples TRBV2 to TRBJ2-7; TRBD2 matches 9 bases. Trimming cost V 3 bases and J 6 bases; bases outside gene matches: 12. The CDR3 contains 16 residues. Germline V gene data show CDR1 as SNHLY and CDR2 as FYNNEI. This chain's CDR3 is CASSDSGRISPREQYF. In DNA, the CDR3 is TGTGCCAGCAGTGACAGCGGGAGGATCTCCCCTCGCGAGCAGTACTTC.

There are a few counts of this clonotype. The rearrangement links TRBV24-1 to TRBJ2-3, with no clear D. V dropped 6 bases and J dropped 14 bases, with 14 bases sitting between them. There are 11 residues in the CDR3. Looked up from germline, CDR1 is KGHDR and CDR2 is SFDVKD. In DNA, the CDR3 is TGTGCCACCAGTCTGGGCCCCTCCCTGTATTTT. Translated, it gives CATSLGPSLYF.

There are many counts of this clonotype. The V and J genes are TRBV29-1 and TRBJ2-1, with 11 positions matching TRBD2. V trimming: 4 bases; J trimming: 6 bases; junction bases outside the gene matches: 26. Germline-derived CDR1 and CDR2 are SQVTM and ANQGSEA. The CDR3 is made up of 21 amino acids. This CDR3 is CSVVRRISGRALELFINEQFF. The DNA for the CDR3 is TGCAGCGTTGTAAGACGGATTAGCGGGAGGGCCTTGGAATTATTCATCAATGAGCAGTTCTTC.

This clonotype was seen at least ten times. The chain carries TRBV15 and TRBJ2-7; the match to TRBD1 covers 12 bases. This CDR3 comprises 14 residues. The germline gives CDR1 LNHNV, CDR2 YYDKDF (reference sequence). Germline trimming cut 4 bases from V and 7 bases from J; bases unmatched to any gene: 5. CDR3 sequence (DNA): TGTGCCACCAGCATGGGACAGGGGGCAAGGGAGCAGTACTTC. This sequence encodes CATSMGQGAREQYF. Together with reference TRBV15 and TRBJ2-7, the CDR3 gives the full variable domain: DAMVIQNPRYQVTQFGKPVTLSCSQTLNHNVMYWYQQKSSQAPKLLFHYYDKDFNNEADTPDNFQSRRPNTSFCFLDIRSPGLGDTAMYLCATSMGQGAREQYFGPGTRLTVT.

This clonotype was found many times. The chain links TRBV6-1 to TRBJ1-5; a possible D gene is TRBD1 (5 bases). Germline V gene lookup returns CDR1 MNHNS and CDR2 SASEGT. This CDR3 spans 15 amino acids. V dropped 7 bases and J dropped 1 base, with 14 bases sitting between them. The CDR3, as DNA: TGTGCCAGCATGAAGGGACCCGGGAGCAATCAGCCCCAGCATTTT. Translated: CASMKGPGSNQPQHF.

This clonotype was detected many times. The chain has TRBV20-1 and TRBJ1-1; D gene uncertain. The V gene's germline CDR1 is DFQATT and CDR2 SNEGSKA (reference sequence). V lost 3 bases and J lost 4, with 6 bases in between. This CDR3 contains 11 residues. Written as DNA, the CDR3 is TGCAGTGCTAGGGCGGGCACTGAAGCTTTCTTT. Its protein product is CSARAGTEAFF.

The table lists this clonotype with many counts. V usage is TRBV10-3 and J usage is TRBJ2-2; 7 nucleotides match TRBD1. The germline CDR1 and CDR2 sequences are ENHRY and SYGVKD. The CDR3 spans 15 residues. The ends lost 6 bases at V and 0 bases at J; junction bases unmatched: 4. The CDR3 sequence is CAIRIQGANTGELFF. The CDR3, as DNA: TGTGCCATCAGGATCCAGGGGGCGAACACCGGGGAGCTGTTTTTT.

Regarding this clonotype: This could be a read error, since a much larger clone is one nucleotide away. The chain joins TRBV2 to TRBJ1-6; 7 nucleotides align to TRBD1. The CDR3 is 14 residues long. Per germline, CDR1 SNHLY and CDR2 FYNNEI. CDR3 sequence (DNA): TGTGCCAGCAGAAAGACAGGGAATAATTCACCCCCCCACTTT. As protein: CASRKTGNNSPPHF.

This clonotype was observed at least ten times. The chain uses TRBV5-1 and TRBJ2-2, with D hard to call. The CDR3 runs to 16 residues. The germline V gene encodes CDR1 SGHRS and CDR2 YFSETQ. Trimming removed 4 bases from V and 8 bases from J, with 21 bases in between. The CDR3, as DNA: TGCGCCAGCAGCCAGGATATGGCAATAGCTTCTGGGGAGCTGTTTTTT. The encoded protein is CASSQDMAIASGELFF.

As concerns this clonotype: Being one base from a much bigger clone, this may be a read error. Because the CDR3 is missing its conserved closing phenylalanine or tryptophan, this is likely a read error. The rearrangement joins TRBV5-5 to TRBJ2-1; 9 bases agree with TRBD2. The CDR3 is 18 residues long. CDR1 and CDR2 (germline): SGHKS, YYEKEE (reference sequence). V lost 0 bases, J lost 7 bases, and 14 bases stayed unmatched. CDR3 loop: CASSLGLAGFYKKNEQFS. The CDR3 region has the DNA TGTGCCAGCAGCTTGGGCCTAGCGGGATTCTATAAAAAGAATGAGCAGTTCTCC.